This TCR beta chain stems from a study of blood T cell repertoires in COVID-19 (dated by TCRdb to 2018 to 2020). Regarding the study in general: Samples from collaborators originated in the United States, Italy and Spain and spanned both the acute and convalescent phases of COVID-19. The material from the prospective study consisted of cDNA or gDNA derived from T cells, B-cell-depleted T cells, or PBMCs. Subjects who had been exposed to COVID-19, were actively infected with it, or had recovered from it provided the deeply sampled blood TCRbeta repertoires that made up the dataset. HLA class I and class II types, where available, came from metadata supplied by the sample provider rather than from assay-based typing. The samples were drawn from the first 160 participants of the ongoing ImmuneRACE study and from some 1,300 subjects provided by 6 global collaborators. A de-identified subject ID, COVID-19 status, age in years and sex were almost always included in the sample metadata. A freely available public database, intended as a resource for researchers studying the immune response to SARS-CoV-2, is where the repertoires were released.

In Seattle, one collaborating source enrolled patients while the infection was active and tracked those patients longitudinally over the course of disease. Collaborating institutions collected whole blood in K2EDTA tubes following their own protocols. For TCRbeta analysis, collaborators shipped samples in one of three forms: frozen whole blood, isolated PBMCs, or DNA extracted from either of those sample types. Looking up the germline V gene yields CDR1 SGHRS and CDR2 YFSETQ. Clipping removes 5 bases from V and 2 bases from J, with 6 as the unmatched junction base count. From cysteine to phenylalanine, the CDR3 is 14 amino acids long. The sequence is cut down to CDR3 DNA, 42 bases in frame from base 1. This clone appeared once. Its cognate antigen has yet to be identified. Qualities for individual bases were not recorded, and no much larger clone is one base off. General study outcomes and caveats: How much clinical and demographic metadata was included differed by source and by participant, and the metadata was provided uncurated.

TCRbeta CDR3 regions were amplified from genomic DNA using the immunoSEQ Assay, a bias-controlled multiplex PCR. Regarding the original processing steps: Within the assay, amplification of reference gene primers was used to estimate how many nucleated cells each sample contained. To quantify the absolute abundance of each unique TCRbeta CDR3 rearrangement, sequence reads were collapsed and filtered. Productive Simpson clonality was computed per sample as the square root of Simpson's diversity index over productive rearrangements. Here the immuneACCESS table is served through TCRdb, limited to in-frame sequences with V and J called. Missing clones are a known gap in these copies; in checked studies unresolved V genes cover under half, and the rest lacks a known reason. From that table come the V and J calls and clone size; the DNA was used to work out D and trimming. The sample table shows roughly 250,000 clones, and around 85% are seen once. Together, the top ten hold about 12% of the sample.

The sample consisted of peripheral blood. This TCR was recovered from a woman aged 25-40 years with COVID-19, enrolled during active disease. The receptor chain draws on TRBV5-1 and TRBJ1-1, with TRBD1 identical over 7 junction bases. This receptor has the CDR3 CASRPTGINTEAFF. The DNA sequence is TGCGCCAGCAGACCGACAGGGATTAACACTGAAGCTTTCTTT.